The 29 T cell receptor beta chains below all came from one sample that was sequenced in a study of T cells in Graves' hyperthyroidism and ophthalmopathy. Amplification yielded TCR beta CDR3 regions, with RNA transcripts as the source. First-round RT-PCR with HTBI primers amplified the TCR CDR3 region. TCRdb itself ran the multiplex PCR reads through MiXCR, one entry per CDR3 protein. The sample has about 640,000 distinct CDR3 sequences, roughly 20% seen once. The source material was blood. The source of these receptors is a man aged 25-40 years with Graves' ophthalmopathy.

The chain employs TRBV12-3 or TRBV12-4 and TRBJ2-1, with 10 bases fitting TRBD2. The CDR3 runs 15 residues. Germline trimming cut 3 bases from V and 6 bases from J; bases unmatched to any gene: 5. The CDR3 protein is CASSFTSGNTNEQFF. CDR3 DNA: TGTGCCAGCAGTTTTACTAGCGGGAACACCAATGAGCAGTTCTTC.

For the CDR3, the DNA is TGTGCCACCAGTGAGTGGGGGGCGAGCCAGCCCCAGCATTTT. Translated, it gives CATSEWGASQPQHF. The chain joins TRBV24-1 to TRBJ1-5, with a tentative D call TRBD1 (6 bases). The CDR3 is 14 residues long. CDR1 and CDR2 from the germline V gene are KGHDR and SFDVKD. Trimming stripped 4 bases from V and 7 bases from J, with 13 bases between.

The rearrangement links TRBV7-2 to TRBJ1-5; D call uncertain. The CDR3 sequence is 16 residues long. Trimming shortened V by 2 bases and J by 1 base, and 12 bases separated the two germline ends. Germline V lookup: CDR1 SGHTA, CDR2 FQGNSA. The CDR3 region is CASSLLGGPSNQPQHF. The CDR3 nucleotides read TGTGCCAGCAGCTTATTGGGTGGGCCCAGCAATCAGCCCCAGCATTTT.

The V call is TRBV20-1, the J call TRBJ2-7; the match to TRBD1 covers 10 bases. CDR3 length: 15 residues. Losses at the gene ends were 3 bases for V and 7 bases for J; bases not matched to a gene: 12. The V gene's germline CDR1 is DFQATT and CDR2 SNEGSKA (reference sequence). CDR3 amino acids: CSARGDRGGLEEQYF. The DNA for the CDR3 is TGCAGTGCTAGGGGGGACAGGGGAGGTCTGGAAGAGCAGTACTTC.

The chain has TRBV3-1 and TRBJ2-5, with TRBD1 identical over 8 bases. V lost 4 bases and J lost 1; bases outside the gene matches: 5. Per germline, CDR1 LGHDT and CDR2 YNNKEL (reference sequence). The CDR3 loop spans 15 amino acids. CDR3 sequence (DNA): TGTGCCAGCAGCCTTTGGACAGGGCGCCAAGAGACCCAGTACTTC. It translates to CASSLWTGRQETQYF.

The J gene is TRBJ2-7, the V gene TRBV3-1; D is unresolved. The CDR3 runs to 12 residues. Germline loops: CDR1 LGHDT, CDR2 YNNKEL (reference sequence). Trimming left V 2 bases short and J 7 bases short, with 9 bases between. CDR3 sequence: CASSQNSREQYF. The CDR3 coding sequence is TGTGCCAGCAGCCAAAATTCCCGGGAGCAGTACTTC.

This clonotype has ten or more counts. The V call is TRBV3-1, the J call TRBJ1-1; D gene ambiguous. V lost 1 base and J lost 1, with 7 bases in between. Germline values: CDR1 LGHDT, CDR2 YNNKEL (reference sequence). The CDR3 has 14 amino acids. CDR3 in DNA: TGTGCCAGCAGCCAAGGCGCAGAGAACACTGAAGCTTTCTTT. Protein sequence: CASSQGAENTEAFF.

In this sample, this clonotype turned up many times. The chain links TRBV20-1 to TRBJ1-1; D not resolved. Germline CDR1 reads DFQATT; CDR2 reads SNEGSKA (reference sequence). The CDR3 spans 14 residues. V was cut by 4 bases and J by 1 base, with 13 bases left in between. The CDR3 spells CSANAQISNTEAFF. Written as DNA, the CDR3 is TGCAGTGCTAACGCCCAGATCTCGAACACTGAAGCTTTCTTT.

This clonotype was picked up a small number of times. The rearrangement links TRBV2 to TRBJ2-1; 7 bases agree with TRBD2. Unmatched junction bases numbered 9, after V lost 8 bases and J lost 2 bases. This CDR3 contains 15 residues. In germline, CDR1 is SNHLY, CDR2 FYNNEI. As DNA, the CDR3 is TGTGCCAGCGGCCTGGGAGGGAACCCCTACAATGAGCAGTTCTTC. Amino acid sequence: CASGLGGNPYNEQFF. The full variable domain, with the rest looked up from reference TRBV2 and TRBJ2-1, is EPEVTQTPSHQVTQMGQEVILRCVPISNHLYFYWYRQILGQKVEFLVSFYNNEISEKSEIFDDQFSVERPDGSNFTLKIRSTKLEDSAMYFCASGLGGNPYNEQFFGPGTRLTVL.

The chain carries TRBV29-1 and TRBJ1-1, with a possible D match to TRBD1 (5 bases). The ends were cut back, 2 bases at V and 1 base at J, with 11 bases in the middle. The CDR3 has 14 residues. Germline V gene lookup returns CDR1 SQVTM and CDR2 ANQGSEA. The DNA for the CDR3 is TGCAGCGTTGAAATGGCAGGGACGAACACTGAAGCTTTCTTT. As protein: CSVEMAGTNTEAFF.

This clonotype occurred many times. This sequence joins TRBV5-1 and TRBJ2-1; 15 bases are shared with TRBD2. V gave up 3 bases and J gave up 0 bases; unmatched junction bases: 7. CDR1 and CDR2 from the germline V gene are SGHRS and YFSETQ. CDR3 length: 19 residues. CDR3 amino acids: CASSSKGLAGGSSYNEQFF. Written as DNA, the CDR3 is TGCGCCAGCAGCTCCAAGGGACTAGCGGGAGGAAGCTCCTACAATGAGCAGTTCTTC.

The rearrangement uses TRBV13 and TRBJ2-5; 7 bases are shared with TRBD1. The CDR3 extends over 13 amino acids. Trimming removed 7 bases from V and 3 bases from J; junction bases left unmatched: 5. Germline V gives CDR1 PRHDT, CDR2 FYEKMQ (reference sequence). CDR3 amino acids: CASTGTDKETQYF. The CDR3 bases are TGTGCCAGCACCGGGACAGATAAAGAGACCCAGTACTTC.

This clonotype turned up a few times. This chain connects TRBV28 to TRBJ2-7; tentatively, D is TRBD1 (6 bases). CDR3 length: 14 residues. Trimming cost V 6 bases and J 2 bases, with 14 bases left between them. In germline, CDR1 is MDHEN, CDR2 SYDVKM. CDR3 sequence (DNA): TGTGCCAGCAGCCCGGGACAAGCACCCTACGAGCAGTACTTC. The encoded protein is CASSPGQAPYEQYF. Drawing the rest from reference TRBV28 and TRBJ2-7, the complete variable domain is DVKVTQSSRYLVKRTGEKVFLECVQDMDHENMFWYRQDPGLGLRLIYFSYDVKMKEKGDIPEGYSVSREKKERFSLILESASTNQTSMYLCASSPGQAPYEQYFGPGTRLTVT.

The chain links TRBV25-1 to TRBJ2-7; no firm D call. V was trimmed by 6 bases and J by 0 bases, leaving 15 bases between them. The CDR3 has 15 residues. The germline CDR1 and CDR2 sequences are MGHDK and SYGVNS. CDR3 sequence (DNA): TGTGCCAGCAGAGAAACTGGGATAAGCTCCTACGAGCAGTACTTC. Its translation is CASRETGISSYEQYF.

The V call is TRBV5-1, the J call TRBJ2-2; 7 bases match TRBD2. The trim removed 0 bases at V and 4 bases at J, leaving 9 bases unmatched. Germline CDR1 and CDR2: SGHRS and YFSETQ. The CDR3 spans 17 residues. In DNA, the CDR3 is TGCGCCAGCAGCTTGGTGTCGGGTCTAGCGGCCACCGGGGAGCTGTTTTTT. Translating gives CASSLVSGLAATGELFF.

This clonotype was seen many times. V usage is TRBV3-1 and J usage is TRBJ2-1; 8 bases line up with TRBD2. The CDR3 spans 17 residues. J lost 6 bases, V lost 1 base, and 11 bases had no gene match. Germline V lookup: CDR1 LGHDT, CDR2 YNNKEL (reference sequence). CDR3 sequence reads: CASSQASRVAGGNEQFF. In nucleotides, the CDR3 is TGTGCCAGCAGCCAAGCATCTCGAGTGGCGGGAGGCAATGAGCAGTTCTTC.

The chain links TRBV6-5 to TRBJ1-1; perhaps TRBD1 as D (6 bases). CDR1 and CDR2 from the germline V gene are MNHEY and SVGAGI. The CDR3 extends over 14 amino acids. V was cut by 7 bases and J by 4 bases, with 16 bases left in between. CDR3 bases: TGTGCCAGCATTATACTCAGGGGAGGCACTGAAGCTTTCTTT. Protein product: CASIILRGGTEAFF.

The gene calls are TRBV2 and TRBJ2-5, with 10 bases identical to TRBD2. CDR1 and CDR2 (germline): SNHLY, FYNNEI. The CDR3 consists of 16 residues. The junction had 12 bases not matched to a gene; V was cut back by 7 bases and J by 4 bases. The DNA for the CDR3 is TGTGCCAGCACCAAAACTAGCGGGATGCCCGGAGAGACCCAGTACTTC. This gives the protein CASTKTSGMPGETQYF. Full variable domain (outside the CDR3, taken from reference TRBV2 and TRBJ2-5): EPEVTQTPSHQVTQMGQEVILRCVPISNHLYFYWYRQILGQKVEFLVSFYNNEISEKSEIFDDQFSVERPDGSNFTLKIRSTKLEDSAMYFCASTKTSGMPGETQYFGPGTRLLVL.

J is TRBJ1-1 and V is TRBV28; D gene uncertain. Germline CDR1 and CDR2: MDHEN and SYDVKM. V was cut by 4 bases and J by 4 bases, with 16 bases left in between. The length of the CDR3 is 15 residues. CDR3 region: CASSSPNLRGTEAFF. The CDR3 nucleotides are TGTGCCAGCAGTTCCCCCAATTTGCGGGGCACTGAAGCTTTCTTT.

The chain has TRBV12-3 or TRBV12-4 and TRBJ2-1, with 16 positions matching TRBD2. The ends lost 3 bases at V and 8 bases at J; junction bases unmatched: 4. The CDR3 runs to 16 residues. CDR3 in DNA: TGTGCCAGCAGTTTCCGGGGACTAGCGGGAGGGGATGAGCAGTTCTTC. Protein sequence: CASSFRGLAGGDEQFF.

CDR3 sequence: CASSPRGLGTNEKLFF. DNA for the CDR3: TGTGCCAGCAGCCCCAGGGGGCTGGGGACTAATGAAAAACTGTTTTTT. The chain is built from TRBV28 and TRBJ1-4; 8 bases fit TRBD1. CDR1 is MDHEN and CDR2 is SYDVKM in the germline V gene. V shed 6 bases and J 2 bases; nucleotides not matched to a gene: 8. The CDR3 is 16 residues long.

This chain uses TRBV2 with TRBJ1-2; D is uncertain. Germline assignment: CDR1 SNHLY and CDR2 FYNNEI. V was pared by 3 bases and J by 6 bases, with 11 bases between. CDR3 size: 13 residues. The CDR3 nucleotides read TGTGCCAGCAGTGACGAGGGTAGAGATGGCTACACCTTC. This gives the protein CASSDEGRDGYTF.

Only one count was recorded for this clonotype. CDR3 region: CASSMVGALNTEAFF. As DNA, the CDR3 is TGTGCCAGTAGTATGGTAGGGGCTCTGAACACTGAAGCTTTCTTT. The chain links TRBV19 to TRBJ1-1; D might be TRBD1 (5 bases). V was trimmed by 3 bases and J by 0 bases, leaving 11 bases between them. CDR1 and CDR2 from the germline V gene are LNHDA and SQIVND (reference sequence). The CDR3 spans 15 residues.

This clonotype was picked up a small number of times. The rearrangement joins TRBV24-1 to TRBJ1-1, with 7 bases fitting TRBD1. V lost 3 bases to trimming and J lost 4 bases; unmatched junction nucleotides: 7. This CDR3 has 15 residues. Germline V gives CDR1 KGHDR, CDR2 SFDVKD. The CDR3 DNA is TGTGCCACCAGTGATCCTAGACAGGGCAGCACTGAAGCTTTCTTT. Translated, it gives CATSDPRQGSTEAFF.

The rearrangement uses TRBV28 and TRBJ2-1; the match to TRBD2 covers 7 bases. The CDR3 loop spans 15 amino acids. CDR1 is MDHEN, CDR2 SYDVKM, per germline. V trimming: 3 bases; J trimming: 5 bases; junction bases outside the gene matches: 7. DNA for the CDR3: TGTGCCAGCAGTTTTTCGGGGGGTTACGACAATGAGCAGTTCTTC. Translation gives CASSFSGGYDNEQFF. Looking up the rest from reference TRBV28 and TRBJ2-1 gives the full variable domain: DVKVTQSSRYLVKRTGEKVFLECVQDMDHENMFWYRQDPGLGLRLIYFSYDVKMKEKGDIPEGYSVSREKKERFSLILESASTNQTSMYLCASSFSGGYDNEQFFGPGTRLTVL.

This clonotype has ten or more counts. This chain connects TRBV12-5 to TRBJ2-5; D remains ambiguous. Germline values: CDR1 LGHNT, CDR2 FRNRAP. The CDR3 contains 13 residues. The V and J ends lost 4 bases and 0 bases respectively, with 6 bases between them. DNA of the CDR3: TGTGCTAGTGGTTCCCCTGACCAAGAGACCCAGTACTTC. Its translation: CASGSPDQETQYF. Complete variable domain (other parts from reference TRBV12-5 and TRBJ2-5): DARVTQTPRHKVTEMGQEVTMRCQPILGHNTVFWYRQTMMQGLELLAYFRNRAPLDDSGMPKDRFSAEMPDATLATLKIQPSEPRDSAVYFCASGSPDQETQYFGPGTRLLVL.

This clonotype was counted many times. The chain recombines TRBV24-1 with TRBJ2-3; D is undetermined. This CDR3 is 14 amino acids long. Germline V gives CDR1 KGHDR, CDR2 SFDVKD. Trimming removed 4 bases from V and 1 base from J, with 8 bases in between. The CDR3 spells CATSDPLGTDTQYF. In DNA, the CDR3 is TGTGCCACCAGTGACCCCCTTGGCACAGATACGCAGTATTTT.

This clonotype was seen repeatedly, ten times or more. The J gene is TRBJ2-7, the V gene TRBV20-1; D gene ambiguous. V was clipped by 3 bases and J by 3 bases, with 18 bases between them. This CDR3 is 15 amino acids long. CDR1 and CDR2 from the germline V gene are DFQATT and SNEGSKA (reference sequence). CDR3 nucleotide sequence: TGCAGTGCTAGTTACCATGAATTAGATGGCTACGAGCAGTACTTC. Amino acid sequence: CSASYHELDGYEQYF.

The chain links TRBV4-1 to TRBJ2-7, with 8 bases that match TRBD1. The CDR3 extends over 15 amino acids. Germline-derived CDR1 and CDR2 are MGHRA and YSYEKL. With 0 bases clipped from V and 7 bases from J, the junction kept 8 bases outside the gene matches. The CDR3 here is CASSQDPGQGEEQYF. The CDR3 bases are TGCGCCAGCAGCCAAGATCCAGGACAGGGCGAGGAGCAGTACTTC.